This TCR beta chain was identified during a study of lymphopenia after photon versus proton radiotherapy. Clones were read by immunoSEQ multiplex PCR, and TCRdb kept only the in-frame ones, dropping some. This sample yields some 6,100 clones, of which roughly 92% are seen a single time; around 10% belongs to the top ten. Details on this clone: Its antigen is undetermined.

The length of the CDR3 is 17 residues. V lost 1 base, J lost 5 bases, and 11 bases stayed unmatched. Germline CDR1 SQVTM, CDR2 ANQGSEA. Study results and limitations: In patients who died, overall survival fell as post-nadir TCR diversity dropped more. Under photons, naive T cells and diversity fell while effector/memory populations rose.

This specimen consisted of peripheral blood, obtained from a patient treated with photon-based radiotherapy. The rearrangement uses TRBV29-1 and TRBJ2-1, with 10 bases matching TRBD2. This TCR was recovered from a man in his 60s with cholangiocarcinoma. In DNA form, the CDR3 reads TGCAGCGTTGAAGTGGAGACTAGCGGGTCTTTAAACAATGAGCAGTTCTTC. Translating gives CSVEVETSGSLNNEQFF.